These 13 T cell receptor beta chains came from one sample sequenced in a study of blood T cell repertoires in COVID-19. Profiled with immunoSEQ multiplex PCR; TCRdb holds only in-frame clones, not every one. The table records about 30,000 clones, 80% to 90% of them present only once. Sequencing was performed on peripheral blood. Source of these receptors: a human donor with active COVID-19. The donor label of this sample is uncertain.

The J gene is TRBJ2-7, the V gene TRBV4-3; 13 bases match TRBD2. The CDR3 is made up of 16 amino acids. Germline assignment: CDR1 LGHNA and CDR2 YSLEER. J lost 5 bases, V lost 3 bases, and 7 bases had no gene match. In DNA form, the CDR3 reads TGCGCCAGCAGCCAGGGGACGGGGACTAGCGGGAACGAGCAGTACTTC. This codes for CASSQGTGTSGNEQYF.

The V call is TRBV20-1, the J call TRBJ1-1; no reliable D call. Germline V CDR1 and CDR2: DFQATT, SNEGSKA (reference sequence). Between the trimmed V and J ends, which lost 6 bases and 9 bases, there was a span of 14 bases. The CDR3 covers 11 residues. CDR3 amino acids: CSAREPEKAFF. CDR3 in DNA: TGCAGTGCCCGGGAGCCAGAGAAAGCTTTCTTT.

Only one count was recorded for this clone. The genes are TRBV7-3 and TRBJ2-3; 11 positions agree with TRBD2. V shed 1 base and J 1 base; nucleotides not matched to a gene: 1. This CDR3 has 16 residues. CDR1 SGHTA and CDR2 FQGTGA come from the germline V gene. CDR3 sequence (DNA): TGTGCCAGCAGCTTAATAGCGGGGGGGCGCACAGATACGCAGTATTTT. Translation: CASSLIAGGRTDTQYF.

The chain is built from TRBV10-2 and TRBJ1-1, with TRBD1 matching 7 bases. The length of the CDR3 is 14 residues. Germline trimming cut 8 bases from V and 6 bases from J; bases unmatched to any gene: 12. Germline CDR1 reads WSHSY; CDR2 reads SAAADI. Written as DNA, the CDR3 is TGCGCCAGCTCGACAGGGAGGAGGATCCCTGAAGCTTTCTTT. Protein product: CASSTGRRIPEAFF.

V is TRBV11-3 and J is TRBJ2-1; tentatively, D is TRBD2 (6 bases). V was clipped by 4 bases and J by 4 bases, with 14 bases between them. This CDR3 region has 15 residues. Germline CDR1 and CDR2: SGHNT and YENEEA. CDR3 sequence (DNA): TGTGCCAGCAGCTCCAACAGAGGGACTTACAATGAGCAGTTCTTC. This codes for CASSSNRGTYNEQFF.

The chain is built from TRBV7-3 and TRBJ2-3; TRBD1 matches at 9 bases. Trimming at V came to 2 bases and at J to 0 bases, leaving 3 bases not matched to a gene. This CDR3 is 16 amino acids long. The germline V gene encodes CDR1 SGHTA and CDR2 FQGTGA. The CDR3 protein is CASSLDRGFSTDTQYF. In DNA, the CDR3 is TGTGCCAGCAGCTTAGACAGGGGGTTTAGCACAGATACGCAGTATTTT.

The rearrangement joins TRBV18 to TRBJ2-1, with 7 nucleotides matching TRBD2. V shed 1 base, J shed 0 bases, and the junction held 9 bases outside the gene matches. Germline loops: CDR1 KGHSH, CDR2 LQKENI. CDR3 length: 18 residues. This CDR3 is CASSPLMPGGYSYNEQFF. CDR3 DNA sequence: TGTGCCAGCTCACCACTTATGCCGGGAGGATACTCCTACAATGAGCAGTTCTTC. The full variable domain, completed using reference TRBV18 and TRBJ2-1, is NAGVMQNPRHLVRRRGQEARLRCSPMKGHSHVYWYRQLPEEGLKFMVYLQKENIIDESGMPKERFSAEFPKEGPSILRIQQVVRGDSAAYFCASSPLMPGGYSYNEQFFGPGTRLTVL.

V and J are TRBV11-3 and TRBJ2-1, with TRBD2 matching 8 bases. Germline V CDR1 and CDR2: SGHNT, YENEEA. V lost 6 bases to trimming and J lost 6 bases; unmatched junction nucleotides: 13. The CDR3 extends over 16 amino acids. DNA for the CDR3: TGTGCCAGCAGACTCGAGATGGCGGGAGGCTCCAATGAGCAGTTCTTC. Translated, it gives CASRLEMAGGSNEQFF. The whole variable domain, remainder taken from reference TRBV11-3 and TRBJ2-1, is EAGVVQSPRYKIIEKKQPVAFWCNPISGHNTLYWYLQNLGQGPELLIRYENEEAVDDSQLPKDRFSAERLKGVDSTLKIQPAELGDSAVYLCASRLEMAGGSNEQFFGPGTRLTVL.

Concerning this clone itself: The same CDR3 arises from other DNA sequences in this sample as well. The chain couples TRBV25-1 to TRBJ1-4; 10 bases fit TRBD1. Germline V gene lookup returns CDR1 MGHDK and CDR2 SYGVNS. The CDR3 runs to 15 residues. With V trimmed by 5 bases and J by 5 bases, 5 bases remained unmatched. Written as DNA, the CDR3 is TGTGCCAGCAGTTCCTTGGGACAGGGGAATGAAAAACTGTTTTTT. It translates to CASSSLGQGNEKLFF. The full variable domain, completed using reference TRBV25-1 and TRBJ1-4, is EADIYQTPRYLVIGTGKKITLECSQTMGHDKMYWYQQDPGMELHLIHYSYGVNSTEKGDLSSESTVSRIRTEHFPLTLESARPSHTSQYLCASSSLGQGNEKLFFGSGTQLSVL.

The J gene is TRBJ2-3, the V gene TRBV7-2; TRBD2 matches 8 bases. CDR1 is SGHTA, CDR2 FQGNSA, per germline. The CDR3 length is 16 residues. Unmatched junction bases numbered 5, after V lost 3 bases and J lost 0 bases. The CDR3 loop is CASSLAIAGSTDTQYF. The CDR3 DNA sequence: TGTGCCAGCAGCTTGGCCATAGCGGGGAGCACAGATACGCAGTATTTT.

The V gene is TRBV25-1, the J gene TRBJ2-3; 11 bases line up with TRBD2. The germline V gene encodes CDR1 MGHDK and CDR2 SYGVNS. This CDR3 comprises 16 residues. The V segment lost 3 bases and the J segment 1 base; nucleotides outside the gene matches: 3. CDR3 DNA: TGTGCCAGCAGTGATCCACTAGCGGGGGGCACAGATACGCAGTATTTT. Translated, it gives CASSDPLAGGTDTQYF.

The rearrangement links TRBV10-2 to TRBJ2-7; a possible D gene is TRBD1 (5 bases). The CDR3 runs 15 residues. From germline, CDR1 is WSHSY and CDR2 SAAADI. Trimming stripped 2 bases from V and 1 base from J, with 12 bases between. The DNA of the CDR3 is TGCGCCAGCAGTGAGGTGGCAGGGATTTCCTACGAGCAGTACTTC. Protein product: CASSEVAGISYEQYF.

By sample share, this clone is medium-sized. The sample contains more than one DNA sequence encoding this CDR3. The chain combines TRBV5-1 with TRBJ2-1, with 8 bases that match TRBD2. CDR3 size: 16 residues. V dropped 5 bases and J dropped 0; count of bases not matched to a gene: 7. The germline V gene has CDR1 SGHRS and CDR2 YFSETQ. This chain's CDR3 is CASSLTSGSSYNEQFF. CDR3 sequence (DNA): TGCGCCAGCAGTCTTACTAGCGGTAGCTCCTACAATGAGCAGTTCTTC.